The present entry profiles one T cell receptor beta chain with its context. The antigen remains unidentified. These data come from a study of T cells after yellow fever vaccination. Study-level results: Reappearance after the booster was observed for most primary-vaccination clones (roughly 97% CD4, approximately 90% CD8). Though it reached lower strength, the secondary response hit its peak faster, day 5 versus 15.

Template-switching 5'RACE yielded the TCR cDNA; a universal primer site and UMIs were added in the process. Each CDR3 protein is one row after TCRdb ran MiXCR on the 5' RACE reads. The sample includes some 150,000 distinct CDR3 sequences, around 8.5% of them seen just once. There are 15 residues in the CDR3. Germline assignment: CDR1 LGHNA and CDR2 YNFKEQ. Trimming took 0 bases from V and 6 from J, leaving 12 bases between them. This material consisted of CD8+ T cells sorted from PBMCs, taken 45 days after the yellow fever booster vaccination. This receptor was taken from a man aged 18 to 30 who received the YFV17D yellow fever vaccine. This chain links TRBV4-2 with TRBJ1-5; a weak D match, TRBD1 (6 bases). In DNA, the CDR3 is TGTGCCAGCAGCCAAGAAGGGGGGTTGGGTCAGCCCCAGCATTTT. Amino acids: CASSQEGGLGQPQHF.